The clone carrying this T cell receptor (beta chain) was observed at least ten times. CDR1 and CDR2 from the germline V gene are MDHEN and SYDVKM. This CDR3 is 15 amino acids long. J was trimmed by 4 bases and V by 2 bases; bases with no gene match: 3. The data were obtained in a study of T cells in Graves' hyperthyroidism and ophthalmopathy. Study context: Prior to any treatment, at the point of initial diagnosis, peripheral blood was collected.

RNA transcripts gave rise to amplified TCR beta CDR3 regions. The HTBI set primed first-round TCR CDR3 RT-PCR. One entry per CDR3 protein, called by TCRdb with MiXCR from the multiplex PCR reads. The sample records fewer than 650,000 distinct CDR3 sequences, under 15% being singletons. Each diagnosis was grounded in clinical symptoms, serum thyroxine and TRAb, thyroid ultrasound, and orbital computed tomography. The chain uses TRBV28 and TRBJ1-1; 11 bases are a match to TRBD1. Sequencing was performed on blood. The clonotype was recovered from a woman in her thirties or forties with Graves' ophthalmopathy. This chain's CDR3 is CASSLNGQGATEAFF. For the CDR3, the DNA is TGTGCCAGCAGTTTAAATGGACAGGGGGCCACTGAAGCTTTCTTT.